This T cell receptor (beta chain) was profiled in a study of control samples from healthy donors and cancer patients. Clones were sequenced by immunoSEQ multiplex PCR, and TCRdb holds only the in-frame ones, with some missing. The sample shows approximately 190,000 clones, and around 2% sits with its ten largest clones. CDR3 size: 14 residues. Germline V lookup: CDR1 SGHAT, CDR2 FQNNGV. V lost 5 bases to trimming and J lost 7 bases, with 15 bases between them. This receptor was identified in a woman in her 30s in good health. Sequencing input: blood. This rearrangement joins TRBV11-2 to TRBJ1-5, with D possibly being TRBD1 (6 bases). CDR3 sequence reads: CASSTTRGGQPQHF. The DNA for the CDR3 is TGTGCCAGCAGCACGACCAGGGGCGGACAGCCCCAGCATTTT.